The 23 T cell receptor beta chains below come from one sample, sequenced in a study of blood T cell repertoires in COVID-19. The table came from immunoSEQ multiplex PCR; TCRdb's copy has only in-frame clones and leaves some out. Altogether about 400,000 clones are present, around nine tenths being singletons, with the ten largest covering about 1.7%. Sequenced input: PBMCs or T cells enriched from blood (not recorded which). These receptors came from a woman aged 30 to 39 who had recovered from COVID-19.

This sequence joins TRBV5-1 and TRBJ1-3; D is undetermined. CDR1 and CDR2 from the germline V gene are SGHRS and YFSETQ. This CDR3 is 17 amino acids long. V was clipped by 4 bases and J by 0 bases, with 17 bases between them. CDR3 coding DNA: TGCGCCAGCAGCCAAACCACGAGCGTCTACTCTGGAAACACCATATATTTT. Protein product: CASSQTTSVYSGNTIYF. Using reference TRBV5-1 and TRBJ1-3 for the parts outside the CDR3, the full variable domain is KAGVTQTPRYLIKTRGQQVTLSCSPISGHRSVSWYQQTPGQGLQFLFEYFSETQRNKGNFPGRFSGRQFSNSRSEMNVSTLELGDSALYLCASSQTTSVYSGNTIYFGEGSWLTVV.

Only a few counts were recorded for this clone. The chain combines TRBV5-1 with TRBJ2-7; 10 bases line up with TRBD1. CDR3 length equals 14 residues. The V gene's germline CDR1 is SGHRS and CDR2 YFSETQ. Trimming took 4 bases from V and 5 from J; bases not matched to a gene: 6. The CDR3 spells CASSGDRGFHEQYF. CDR3 coding DNA: TGCGCCAGCAGCGGGGACAGGGGATTCCACGAGCAGTACTTC.

The chain is built from TRBV7-2 and TRBJ2-1; D is possibly TRBD2 (6 bases). The germline CDR1 and CDR2 sequences are SGHTA and FQGNSA. Deletions cut 4 bases from V and 8 bases from J, with 12 bases between. This CDR3 comprises 13 residues. CDR3 amino acids: CASSSTSYHEQFF. The CDR3 DNA sequence: TGTGCCAGCAGCTCTACTAGCTATCATGAGCAGTTCTTC.

J is TRBJ2-1 and V is TRBV7-2, with 9 bases fitting TRBD2. The CDR3 is 16 amino acids. V was pared by 6 bases and J by 10 bases, with 16 bases of the junction left unmatched. The germline gives CDR1 SGHTA, CDR2 FQGNSA. This chain's CDR3 is CASSLRSTAGGVEQFF. The CDR3 DNA sequence: TGTGCCAGCAGTCTACGGAGCACAGCGGGAGGTGTAGAGCAGTTCTTC. The full variable domain, with the rest looked up from reference TRBV7-2 and TRBJ2-1, is GAGVSQSPSNKVTEKGKDVELRCDPISGHTALYWYRQSLGQGLEFLIYFQGNSAPDKSGLPSDRFSAERTGGSVSTLTIQRTQQEDSAVYLCASSLRSTAGGVEQFFGPGTRLTVL.

This chain joins TRBV7-8 and TRBJ2-1; a possible D gene is TRBD2 (6 bases). The CDR3 length is 17 residues. Per germline, CDR1 SGHVS and CDR2 FQNEAQ. Trimming took off 1 base at V and 1 base at J, with 14 bases between the two ends. This CDR3 reads CASSLVNAGTSYNEQFF. CDR3 DNA sequence: TGTGCCAGCAGCTTAGTTAACGCGGGAACGTCCTACAATGAGCAGTTCTTC.

Turning to this clone: The identical CDR3 is also encoded by other nucleotide sequences in the sample. V gene TRBV14 combines with J gene TRBJ1-1; D gene ambiguous. CDR3 length equals 13 residues. V dropped 2 bases and J dropped 2 bases, with 6 bases sitting between them. CDR1 is SGHDN and CDR2 is FVKESK in the germline V gene. The CDR3 reads CASSQSRNTEAFF. DNA for the CDR3: TGTGCCAGCAGCCAATCCCGTAACACTGAAGCTTTCTTT.

The genes are TRBV5-5 and TRBJ1-1; TRBD1 matches 8 bases. The V segment lost 4 bases and the J segment 14 bases; nucleotides outside the gene matches: 10. Germline values: CDR1 SGHKS, CDR2 YYEKEE (reference sequence). CDR3 length equals 12 residues. In DNA, the CDR3 is TGTGCCAGCAGCCCAGGGGGCAGGACGGCCTTCTTT. Translated: CASSPGGRTAFF.

The chain combines TRBV30 with TRBJ1-1; TRBD1 might be the D (6 bases). This CDR3 has 13 amino acids. The V end lost 0 bases, the J end lost 3 bases, and 8 bases lay between the germline ends. CDR1 GTSNPN and CDR2 SVGIG come from the germline V gene (reference sequence). The CDR3 reads CAWSVPGDTEAFF. The CDR3 DNA reads TGTGCCTGGAGTGTTCCAGGGGACACTGAAGCTTTCTTT. Full variable domain (rest looked up from reference TRBV30 and TRBJ1-1): SQTIHQWPATLVQPVGSPLSLECTVEGTSNPNLYWYRQAAGRGLQLLFYSVGIGQISSEVPQNLSASRPQDRQFILSSKKLLLSDSGFYLCAWSVPGDTEAFFGQGTRLTVV.

The chain is built from TRBV28 and TRBJ2-7; 8 bases are a match to TRBD2. This CDR3 is built from 14 residues. Germline CDR1 reads MDHEN; CDR2 reads SYDVKM. V shed 5 bases, J shed 5 bases, and the junction held 8 bases outside the gene matches. Written as DNA, the CDR3 is TGTGCCAGCAGTATCATAGCGGGGAAACACGAGCAGTACTTC. This sequence encodes CASSIIAGKHEQYF. The full variable domain, in which reference TRBV28 and TRBJ2-7 provide the parts outside the CDR3, is DVKVTQSSRYLVKRTGEKVFLECVQDMDHENMFWYRQDPGLGLRLIYFSYDVKMKEKGDIPEGYSVSREKKERFSLILESASTNQTSMYLCASSIIAGKHEQYFGPGTRLTVT.

This rearrangement joins TRBV5-1 to TRBJ1-6, with TRBD1 matching over 9 bases. Germline values: CDR1 SGHRS, CDR2 YFSETQ. This CDR3 comprises 16 residues. Unmatched junction bases numbered 11, after V lost 7 bases and J lost 6 bases. In DNA, the CDR3 is TGCGCCAGCCAGGAAGGACGGGACAGGGTTAATTCACCCCTCCACTTT. It is translated as CASQEGRDRVNSPLHF. The variable domain in full, with the rest retrieved from reference TRBV5-1 and TRBJ1-6, is KAGVTQTPRYLIKTRGQQVTLSCSPISGHRSVSWYQQTPGQGLQFLFEYFSETQRNKGNFPGRFSGRQFSNSRSEMNVSTLELGDSALYLCASQEGRDRVNSPLHFGNGTRLTVT.

The chain uses TRBV10-1 and TRBJ2-1; D may be TRBD2 (5 bases). V shed 4 bases and J shed 0 bases, with 19 bases lying between them. This CDR3 comprises 18 residues. Germline V gene lookup returns CDR1 WNHNN and CDR2 SYGVQD (reference sequence). CDR3 DNA: TGCGCCAGCAGTGGATCGGCGGGCAGCCAAGGCTCCTACAATGAGCAGTTCTTC. The encoded protein is CASSGSAGSQGSYNEQFF.

This clone was seen only a few times. This chain uses TRBV2 with TRBJ1-5; D not resolved. CDR1 is SNHLY and CDR2 is FYNNEI in the germline V gene. Trimming left V 6 bases short and J 2 bases short, with 11 bases between. The CDR3 has 14 amino acids. The CDR3 here is CASRRADGNQPQHF. In DNA form, the CDR3 reads TGTGCCAGCAGGAGGGCAGACGGCAATCAGCCCCAGCATTTT.

This clone was counted a few times. The V call is TRBV7-2, the J call TRBJ1-5; TRBD1 matches 9 bases. J lost 7 bases, V lost 5 bases, and 12 bases had no gene match. CDR1 and CDR2 (germline): SGHTA, FQGNSA. CDR3 size: 16 residues. CDR3 sequence reads: CASSKAGTGRGQPQHF. The CDR3 nucleotides read TGTGCCAGCAGCAAAGCCGGGACAGGGAGGGGCCAGCCCCAGCATTTT.

The chain recombines TRBV4-1 with TRBJ1-3; D remains unclear. The V gene lost 0 bases and the J gene lost 8 bases, with 11 bases spanning the gap. This CDR3 is built from 14 residues. From germline, CDR1 is MGHRA and CDR2 YSYEKL. CDR3 nucleotide sequence: TGCGCCAGCAGCCAAGATTGGCTTTTGGACACCATATATTTT. Translating gives CASSQDWLLDTIYF.

About this clone itself: Other DNA sequences of this sample code for an identical CDR3. This sequence joins TRBV18 and TRBJ1-6; 9 bases agree with TRBD1. This CDR3 contains 15 residues. V gave up 1 base and J gave up 8 bases; unmatched junction bases: 3. CDR1 is KGHSH and CDR2 is LQKENI in the germline V gene. The CDR3 spells CASSPLGQGDSPLHF. The CDR3 DNA reads TGTGCCAGCTCACCACTGGGACAGGGAGATTCACCCCTCCACTTT.

This clone was seen a single time. Germline is not matched at one junction end, which may reflect a read error. The rearrangement joins TRBV10-3 to TRBJ2-7, with 12 bases lining up with TRBD2. The germline CDR1 and CDR2 sequences are ENHRY and SYGVKD. This CDR3 has 15 amino acids. CDR3 coding DNA: TGTGCCATCAGTAATACTAGGACTAGCGGGGCTCCCCAGTCCTTC. The encoded protein is CAISNTRTSGAPQSF.

The chain employs TRBV27 and TRBJ2-3, with 8 bases matching TRBD1. Trimming removed 2 bases from V and 2 bases from J; junction bases left unmatched: 3. The CDR3 consists of 15 residues. Germline CDR1 reads MNHEY; CDR2 reads SMNVEV (reference sequence). CDR3 sequence: CASSLGQGYTDTQYF. The DNA for the CDR3 is TGTGCCAGCAGTTTAGGACAGGGATACACAGATACGCAGTATTTT.

This chain joins TRBV5-1 and TRBJ2-5; 10 positions match TRBD1. CDR3 length: 16 amino acids. V shed 1 base, J shed 5 bases, and the junction held 8 bases outside the gene matches. Germline loops: CDR1 SGHRS, CDR2 YFSETQ. The CDR3, as DNA: TGCGCCAGCAGCTTGACCCGACAGGGGGCGGGGGAGACCCAGTACTTC. Protein: CASSLTRQGAGETQYF. Looking up the rest from reference TRBV5-1 and TRBJ2-5 gives the full variable domain: KAGVTQTPRYLIKTRGQQVTLSCSPISGHRSVSWYQQTPGQGLQFLFEYFSETQRNKGNFPGRFSGRQFSNSRSEMNVSTLELGDSALYLCASSLTRQGAGETQYFGPGTRLLVL.

The chain has TRBV6-5 and TRBJ1-1; D perhaps matches TRBD1 (5 bases). The CDR3 spans 15 residues. V lost 6 bases and J lost 1, with 15 bases in between. Germline assignment: CDR1 MNHEY and CDR2 SVGAGI. The CDR3 sequence: CASRIRDWGNTEAFF. Written as DNA, the CDR3 is TGTGCCAGCAGGATCAGGGATTGGGGGAACACTGAAGCTTTCTTT.

The rearrangement links TRBV12-3 or TRBV12-4 to TRBJ2-7; TRBD1 is a possible D gene (6 bases). The CDR3 is 13 residues long. V lost 1 base and J lost 5, with 9 bases in between. CDR3 sequence: CASSLEAGDEQYF. The CDR3, as DNA: TGTGCCAGCAGTTTAGAGGCAGGGGACGAGCAGTACTTC.

The chain recombines TRBV12-3 or TRBV12-4 with TRBJ2-1, with D uncertain. The CDR3 extends over 13 amino acids. The ends were cut back, 3 bases at V and 8 bases at J, with 11 bases in the middle. CDR3 sequence reads: CASSFQRFDEQFF. The CDR3, as DNA: TGTGCCAGCAGTTTTCAACGGTTCGATGAGCAGTTCTTC.

This clone has a single count. CDR3 sequence: CAWSVGEGNYGYTF. CDR3 in DNA: TGTGCCTGGAGTGTAGGGGAGGGTAACTATGGCTACACCTTC. The rearrangement uses TRBV30 and TRBJ1-2, with a tentative D call TRBD1 (5 bases). The V gene lost 0 bases and the J gene lost 1 base, with 9 bases spanning the gap. The CDR3 is 14 residues long. Germline V CDR1 and CDR2: GTSNPN, SVGIG (reference sequence).

CDR3 protein: CATSPGQGTGANVLTF. CDR3 sequence (DNA): TGTGCCACATCACCGGGACAGGGGACTGGGGCCAACGTCCTGACTTTC. The chain has TRBV19 and TRBJ2-6; 10 nucleotides agree with TRBD1. Per the germline V gene, CDR1 is LNHDA and CDR2 is SQIVND (reference sequence). The V gene end was trimmed by 10 bases and the J gene end by 2 bases; junction bases not matched to a gene: 8. CDR3 length: 16 amino acids.